One sample yielded the 28 T cell receptor beta chains listed below, sequenced in a study of shared clonotypes between healthy human individuals. The protocol was immunoSEQ multiplex PCR, while the TCRdb copy is restricted to in-frame clones and leaves out a portion. The table records 980,000 or so clones, 76% of them present only once. Sample: memory CD4+ T cells sorted from blood. As for subset: CD45RA-negative fraction. The source of these receptors is a man between 18 and 35 years old in good health.

The rearrangement joins TRBV30 to TRBJ2-1; 12 nucleotides agree with TRBD2. Germline V gene sequence: CDR1 GTSNPN, CDR2 SVGIG (reference sequence). Trimming at V came to 3 bases and at J to 4 bases, leaving 13 bases not matched to a gene. The CDR3 totals 18 residues. The DNA of the CDR3 is TGTGCCTGGAGACCACCCCGCTTGGGACTAGCGGGTTACAATGAGCAGTTCTTC. Amino acid sequence: CAWRPPRLGLAGYNEQFF.

J is TRBJ2-3 and V is TRBV5-4; weak D call: TRBD2 (7 bases). CDR1 and CDR2 (germline): SGHNT, YYREEE (reference sequence). V lost 0 bases and J lost 2, with 16 bases in between. This CDR3 is 17 amino acids long. Here the CDR3 DNA reads TGTGCCAGCAGCTTGGCCAGGGGAGGGGCCAACACAGATACGCAGTATTTT. It specifies CASSLARGGANTDTQYF.

J is TRBJ1-1 and V is TRBV7-9, with D possibly TRBD1 on 5 matching bases. The germline gives CDR1 SEHNR, CDR2 FQNEAQ (reference sequence). The germline V and J ends were trimmed by 6 bases and 1 base, with 15 bases remaining between them. The CDR3 is 15 amino acids. Written as DNA, the CDR3 is TGTGCCAGCAGACTCGACGTTGGGGGGAACACTGAAGCTTTCTTT. Translating it yields CASRLDVGGNTEAFF.

There are many counts of this clone. The chain employs TRBV6-1 and TRBJ2-7; D not certain. This CDR3 contains 14 residues. V lost 7 bases to trimming and J lost 4 bases, with 17 bases between them. Per germline, CDR1 MNHNS and CDR2 SASEGT. CDR3 region: CASTRNDIYYEQYF. The CDR3 coding sequence is TGTGCCAGCACCCGGAACGACATCTATTACGAGCAGTACTTC.

On this clone: A read error is possible here, since a much larger clone lies one base away. J is TRBJ2-5 and V is TRBV7-8; a possible D gene is TRBD1 (6 bases). CDR3 length equals 13 residues. Germline assignment: CDR1 SGHVS and CDR2 FQNEAQ. The V end lost 3 bases, the J end lost 2 bases, and 7 bases lay between the germline ends. CDR3 sequence reads: CASSFGQQETQYF. The CDR3 region has the DNA TGTGCCAGCAGCTTCGGACAGCAAGAGACCCAGTACTTC.

This sequence joins TRBV4-1 and TRBJ1-1; 7 bases map to TRBD1. The CDR3 extends over 15 amino acids. V was clipped by 2 bases and J by 6 bases; unmatched bases: 9. From germline, CDR1 is MGHRA and CDR2 YSYEKL. The CDR3 region has the DNA TGCGCCAGCAGCCAATTAGACAGGGATAGGGCTGAAGCTTTCTTT. This encodes CASSQLDRDRAEAFF.

This clone was seen a handful of times. This chain uses TRBV18 with TRBJ2-7; D is perhaps TRBD1 or TRBD2 (5 bases each). Germline-derived CDR1 and CDR2 are KGHSH and LQKENI. This CDR3 spans 16 amino acids. Trimming left V 6 bases short and J 2 bases short, with 20 bases between. The CDR3 DNA reads TGTGCCAGCTCTCCTGGGGGTGAAAGGGGTGCCTACGAGCAGTACTTC. Amino acid sequence: CASSPGGERGAYEQYF. The full variable domain, with the rest looked up from reference TRBV18 and TRBJ2-7, is NAGVMQNPRHLVRRRGQEARLRCSPMKGHSHVYWYRQLPEEGLKFMVYLQKENIIDESGMPKERFSAEFPKEGPSILRIQQVVRGDSAAYFCASSPGGERGAYEQYFGPGTRLTVT.

This clone was seen more than once but under ten times. The chain links TRBV6-1 to TRBJ2-1; TRBD2 matches at 8 bases. V shed 5 bases and J 9 bases; nucleotides not matched to a gene: 6. This CDR3 has 13 residues. CDR1 and CDR2 (germline): MNHNS, SASEGT. The DNA for the CDR3 is TGTGCCAGCAGTAGCGGGAGAAACGGTGAGCAGTTCTTC. Translating it yields CASSSGRNGEQFF.

The chain employs TRBV9 and TRBJ2-5, with 9 nucleotides matching TRBD2. Germline CDR1 is SGDLS and CDR2 is YYNGEE. CDR3 length: 14 residues. The trim removed 1 base at V and 5 bases at J, leaving 3 bases unmatched. CDR3 DNA sequence: TGTGCCAGCAGCGTAACCACTAGCGGGGAGACCCAGTACTTC. The encoded protein is CASSVTTSGETQYF.

The V call is TRBV2, the J call TRBJ1-5; D gene uncertain. CDR1 and CDR2 (germline): SNHLY, FYNNEI. V lost 11 bases and J lost 0, with 11 bases in between. The CDR3 loop spans 13 amino acids. The CDR3 sequence: CASDGDSNQPQHF. The CDR3 DNA reads as TGTGCCTCCGACGGTGATAGCAATCAGCCCCAGCATTTT.

This chain connects TRBV7-2 to TRBJ1-1; perhaps TRBD1 as D (6 bases). The CDR3 spans 14 residues. Trimming took off 5 bases at V and 1 base at J, with 11 bases between the two ends. Germline CDR1 reads SGHTA; CDR2 reads FQGNSA. The DNA for the CDR3 is TGTGCCAGCAGCCCGGGGGCAAAGAACACTGAAGCTTTCTTT. This encodes CASSPGAKNTEAFF.

The rearrangement links TRBV5-4 to TRBJ2-7; no definite D call. The CDR3 is 14 amino acids. Trimming removed 3 bases from V and 2 bases from J, with 12 bases in between. Germline V lookup: CDR1 SGHNT, CDR2 YYREEE (reference sequence). The CDR3 DNA sequence: TGTGCCAGCAGCTATTATGGGCCCACCTACGAGCAGTACTTC. Amino acids: CASSYYGPTYEQYF.

Of note for this clone: A read error is possible here, since a much larger clone lies one base away. The chain has TRBV19 and TRBJ2-7; 14 nucleotides agree with TRBD2. This CDR3 comprises 14 residues. From germline, CDR1 is LNHDA and CDR2 SQIVND (reference sequence). J gave up 3 bases and V 6 bases, and 1 base lay outside the gene matches. CDR3: CASRGTSGSYEQYF. The CDR3 DNA is TGTGCCAGTAGGGGGACTAGCGGGAGCTACGAGCAGTACTTC. The full variable domain, with the rest looked up from reference TRBV19 and TRBJ2-7, is DGGITQSPKYLFRKEGQNVTLSCEQNLNHDAMYWYRQDPGQGLRLIYYSQIVNDFQKGDIAEGYSVSREKKESFPLTVTSAQKNPTAFYLCASRGTSGSYEQYFGPGTRLTVT.

This clone was observed a handful of times. Other DNA sequences in this sample translate to the same CDR3. V gene TRBV10-3 combines with J gene TRBJ1-3; no clear D gene. V shed 0 bases and J shed 0 bases, with 6 bases lying between them. Looked up from germline, CDR1 is ENHRY and CDR2 is SYGVKD. The CDR3 runs 15 residues. The CDR3 DNA is TGTGCCATCAGTGAGTCGGGCAGCTCTGGAAACACCATATATTTT. Translating gives CAISESGSSGNTIYF.

The CDR3 DNA follows: TGTGCCAGTACCGATGGGGGACAGGGGGCCGAAAAACTGTTTTTT. It codes for CASTDGGQGAEKLFF. V is TRBV19 and J is TRBJ1-4, with 12 bases fitting TRBD1. Unmatched junction bases numbered 8, after V lost 7 bases and J lost 8 bases. Germline lookup yields CDR1 LNHDA and CDR2 SQIVND (reference sequence). The CDR3 contains 15 residues.

The rearrangement uses TRBV5-6 and TRBJ2-1, with 12 bases that match TRBD2. This CDR3 is 16 amino acids long. Germline V gene lookup returns CDR1 SGHDT and CDR2 YYEEEE. The V and J ends lost 2 bases and 7 bases, in that order; junction bases with no gene match: 7. The CDR3 nucleotides are TGTGCCAGCAGCTTACGGGGAACTAGCGGGAGGAATGAGCAGTTCTTC. It is translated as CASSLRGTSGRNEQFF.

The chain joins TRBV4-1 to TRBJ1-1; D might be TRBD1 (6 bases). The V end lost 3 bases, the J end lost 6 bases, and 11 bases lay between the germline ends. Germline-derived CDR1 and CDR2 are MGHRA and YSYEKL. CDR3 length equals 13 residues. The CDR3: CASSHDRRAEAFF. The DNA for the CDR3 is TGCGCCAGCAGCCACGACAGGAGGGCTGAAGCTTTCTTT.

The chain joins TRBV25-1 to TRBJ1-1; D ambiguous. Trimming took 2 bases from V and 1 from J, leaving 8 bases between them. The CDR3 consists of 14 residues. The germline CDR1 and CDR2 sequences are MGHDK and SYGVNS. CDR3 bases: TGTGCCAGCAGTGAAACCGGAAAGAACACTGAAGCTTTCTTT. Amino acids: CASSETGKNTEAFF.

This CDR3 reads CAWTPWVPSGRRSSYEQYF. Written as DNA, the CDR3 is TGTGCCTGGACCCCATGGGTACCCTCCGGGAGGAGAAGCTCCTACGAGCAGTACTTC. This chain connects TRBV30 to TRBJ2-7; TRBD2 agrees at 7 bases. From germline, CDR1 is GTSNPN and CDR2 SVGIG (reference sequence). The CDR3 has 19 amino acids. The V and J ends lost 4 bases and 0 bases, in that order; junction bases with no gene match: 21.

A note on this clone: In the same sample, other DNA sequences code for this CDR3. The rearrangement uses TRBV19 and TRBJ1-1; D not certain. This CDR3 has 13 residues. In germline, CDR1 is LNHDA, CDR2 SQIVND (reference sequence). V was cut by 4 bases and J by 1 base, with 7 bases left in between. The CDR3 loop is CASSTQRNTEAFF. CDR3 DNA: TGTGCCAGTAGTACACAGAGGAACACTGAAGCTTTCTTT.

CDR3 DNA sequence: TGTGCCAGCAGCGTAGCTCCCTCAGGGAGAGGGCGAGGGACTGAAGCTTTCTTT. Amino acids: CASSVAPSGRGRGTEAFF. The genes are TRBV9 and TRBJ1-1; a possible D gene is TRBD1 (5 bases). Trimming shortened V by 0 bases and J by 5 bases, and 23 bases separated the two germline ends. The CDR3 has 18 residues. CDR1 and CDR2 from the germline V gene are SGDLS and YYNGEE.

The V and J genes are TRBV30 and TRBJ2-1; either TRBD1 or TRBD2 may supply D (6 bases each). Germline V gene data show CDR1 as GTSNPN and CDR2 as SVGIG (reference sequence). This CDR3 comprises 15 residues. Trimming cost V 5 bases and J 4 bases, with 18 bases left between them. The CDR3 spells CAWQVPGGPYNEQFF. The CDR3, as DNA: TGTGCCTGGCAGGTCCCCGGGGGCCCTTACAATGAGCAGTTCTTC.

The chain carries TRBV2 and TRBJ2-5, with D perhaps TRBD2 (6 bases). CDR1 SNHLY and CDR2 FYNNEI come from the germline V gene. Deletions cut 7 bases from V and 5 bases from J, with 11 bases between. This CDR3 is built from 12 residues. CDR3: CASKSLAETQYF. The CDR3 DNA is TGTGCCAGCAAGTCCCTAGCGGAGACCCAGTACTTC.

This chain uses TRBV11-2 with TRBJ2-5; 13 bases fit TRBD2. Trimming at V came to 4 bases and at J to 1 base, leaving 6 bases not matched to a gene. The CDR3 runs to 17 residues. In germline, CDR1 is SGHAT, CDR2 FQNNGV. CDR3 loop: CASSSAGLAGAQETQYF. The CDR3 region has the DNA TGTGCCAGCAGCTCCGCCGGACTAGCGGGGGCCCAAGAGACCCAGTACTTC.

This clone is a singleton in its sample. This chain joins TRBV5-7 and TRBJ1-5, with D tentatively TRBD1 (5 bases). TRBV5-7 is an ORF, with its function uncertain. The CDR3 covers 16 residues. The V end was cut by 4 bases, the J end by 4 bases, with 18 bases between. The chain's CDR3 is CASSPPGRHKNQPQHF. The CDR3 DNA reads TGTGCCAGCAGCCCTCCGGGACGCCACAAGAATCAGCCCCAGCATTTT.

This chain joins TRBV4-1 and TRBJ1-1; D remains unclear. The CDR3 runs to 15 residues. Germline lookup yields CDR1 MGHRA and CDR2 YSYEKL. The ends were cut back, 6 bases at V and 1 base at J, with 15 bases in the middle. The CDR3 DNA follows: TGCGCCAGCAGTCCTCCCGACCTGAAGAACACTGAAGCTTTCTTT. This gives the protein CASSPPDLKNTEAFF.

The chain has TRBV10-3 and TRBJ2-1, with D uncertain. V was trimmed by 2 bases and J by 12 bases, leaving 11 bases between them. The CDR3 loop spans 12 amino acids. Looked up from germline, CDR1 is ENHRY and CDR2 is SYGVKD. The CDR3 DNA reads TGTGCCATCAGTGAGGTCGCGACTGGGCAGTTCTTC. Its protein is CAISEVATGQFF.

This clone was seen a few times. The V and J genes are TRBV7-8 and TRBJ1-2, with 11 bases fitting TRBD1. CDR1 is SGHVS and CDR2 is FQNEAQ in the germline V gene. The CDR3 extends over 15 amino acids. V gave up 5 bases and J gave up 8 bases; unmatched junction bases: 10. CDR3 coding DNA: TGTGCCAGCAGCCCACGGGACAGGGGGTACGGGGGCTACACCTTC. This encodes CASSPRDRGYGGYTF.